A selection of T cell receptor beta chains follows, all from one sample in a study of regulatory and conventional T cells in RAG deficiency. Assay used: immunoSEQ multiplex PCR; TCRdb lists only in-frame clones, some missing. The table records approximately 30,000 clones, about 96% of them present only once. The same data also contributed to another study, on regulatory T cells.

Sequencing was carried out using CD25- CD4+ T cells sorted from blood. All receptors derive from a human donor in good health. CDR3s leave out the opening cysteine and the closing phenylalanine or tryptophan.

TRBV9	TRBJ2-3	ASSAPWTSGRASTDTQY
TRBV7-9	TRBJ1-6	ASSEQGFLLSPLH
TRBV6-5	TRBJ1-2	ASSRGTSTNGYT
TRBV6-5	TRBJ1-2	ASRRDGTALQGYT
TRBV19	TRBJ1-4	ASRDGQSREKLF
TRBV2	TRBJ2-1	ASSSQGVGNNEQF
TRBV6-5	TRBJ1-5	ASSSSGDRVQPQH
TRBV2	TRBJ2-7	ASSTHVRTGGDLWEQY
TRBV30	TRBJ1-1	AWSSHRGFTEAF
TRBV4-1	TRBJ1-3	ASSQGGARSFSGNTIY
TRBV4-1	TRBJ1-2	ASSQEGDRVHGYT
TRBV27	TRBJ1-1	ASSFYASDTEAF
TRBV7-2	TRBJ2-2	ASSLALNTGELF
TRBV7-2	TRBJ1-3	ASSSKTAGFSGNTIY
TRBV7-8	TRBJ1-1	ASSLGPGNPRAF
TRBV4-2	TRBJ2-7	ASSQGGWEPAYEQY
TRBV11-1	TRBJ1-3	ASSLTAPGTIY
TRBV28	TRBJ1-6	ASSSSRGLDSPLH
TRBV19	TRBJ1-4	ATVGAGRNEKLF
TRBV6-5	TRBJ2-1	ASSPTMTNNEQF
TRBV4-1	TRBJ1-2	ASSQGTGKNYYGYT
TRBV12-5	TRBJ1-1	ASGTRQDTEAF
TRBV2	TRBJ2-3	ASRSWTSSTDTQY
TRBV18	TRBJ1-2	ASSPGTAMNYGYT
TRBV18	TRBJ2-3	ASFTDRGLTDTQY
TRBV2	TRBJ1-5	ASSVQIHQPQH
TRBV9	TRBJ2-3	ASSKSNLAGGLGDTQY
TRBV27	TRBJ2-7	ASRPRTGGSYEQY
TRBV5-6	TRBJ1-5	ASSLVREGNQPQH
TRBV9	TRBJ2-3	ASSPVGQGYTDTQY
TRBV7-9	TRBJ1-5	ASSLRGQGENSNQPQH
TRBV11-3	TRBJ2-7	ASSLAGGSYEQY
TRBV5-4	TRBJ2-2	ASSLGLAGNTGELF
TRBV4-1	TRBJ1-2	ASSQGAGQAPYGYT
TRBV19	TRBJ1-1	ASSRAGGRSEAF
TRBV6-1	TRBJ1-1	ASSVISPGVLAF
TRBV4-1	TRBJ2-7	ASSQGRQGLYEQY
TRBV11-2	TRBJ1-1	ASSLGQGVGNTEAF
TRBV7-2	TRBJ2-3	ASSERLAGATDTQY
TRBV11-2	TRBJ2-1	ASKLAGGSEQF
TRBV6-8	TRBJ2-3	AGSRNGSVTDTQY
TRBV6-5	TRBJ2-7	ASSRDRGSYEQY
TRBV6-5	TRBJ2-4	ASGQTGEAKNIQY
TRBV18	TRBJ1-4	ASSPTGAPNEKLF
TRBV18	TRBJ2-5	ASSPRDRGRETQY
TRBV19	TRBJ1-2	ATGRGGPGYT
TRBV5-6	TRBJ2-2	ASSARTGLNTGELF
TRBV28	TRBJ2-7	ASSLTGQGLSYEQY